Listed below are T cell receptor beta chains from one sample, sequenced in a study of T cells in localized non-small cell lung cancer. The protocol was immunoSEQ multiplex PCR, while the TCRdb copy is restricted to in-frame clones and leaves out a portion. The repertoire has tens of thousands of clones, 90% of them found once; the top ten carry 1.5% to 2%. The specimen comprised peripheral blood, sampled before any cancer treatment. The receptors were sampled from a woman aged 40-69 years with stage I lung adenocarcinoma. Both conserved end residues are part of each CDR3. The order of the fields is J gene, clone size, V gene, D gene, CDR3 protein, CDR3 DNA. D genes are given only for firm matches. Size values are once, few and many counts, or a class for expanded clones, and some rows have none.

TRBJ1-2,-,TRBV10-1,-,CASGFPDSPNYGYTF,TGCGCCAGCGGATTCCCCGACAGCCCTAACTATGGCTACACCTTC
TRBJ2-1,-,TRBV6-1,-,CASSTQGTSMSGFF,TGTGCCAGCAGCACCCAGGGTACATCAATGTCTGGGTTCTTC
TRBJ2-3,-,TRBV4-2,TRBD2,CASSQETSGRGTDTQYF,TGTGCCAGCAGCCAAGAGACTAGCGGGAGAGGAACAGATACGCAGTATTTT
TRBJ2-3,-,TRBV28,-,CASTPGGHSTDTQYF,TGTGCCAGCACCCCTGGAGGGCACAGCACAGATACGCAGTATTTT
TRBJ2-7,-,TRBV15,-,CATSRSRGVGQYF,TGTGCCACCAGCAGGTCGAGGGGAGTTGGACAGTACTTC
TRBJ1-1,-,TRBV10-3,TRBD1,CAISDSTGGTEAFF,TGTGCCATCAGTGACTCGACAGGGGGCACTGAAGCTTTCTTT
TRBJ2-3,-,TRBV6-5,-,CASSSHRTDTQYF,TGTGCCAGCAGTTCCCATCGCACAGATACGCAGTATTTT
TRBJ2-1,-,TRBV19,-,CASSMARIYNEQFF,TGTGCCAGTAGTATGGCCAGGATTTACAATGAGCAGTTCTTC
TRBJ2-2,-,TRBV28,TRBD1,CASSSGQGKAEWTGELFF,TGTGCCAGCAGTTCGGGACAGGGAAAGGCTGAGTGGACCGGGGAGCTGTTTTTT
TRBJ1-2,-,TRBV29-1,TRBD1,CSVVRDSANYGYTF,TGCAGCGTTGTTAGGGACAGCGCTAACTATGGCTACACCTTC
TRBJ2-1,-,TRBV18,TRBD1,CATQTGAKDEQFF,TGTGCCACCCAGACAGGGGCCAAGGATGAGCAGTTCTTC
TRBJ2-7,-,TRBV6-5,TRBD1,CASRDRAYEQYF,TGTGCCAGCAGGGACAGGGCCTACGAGCAGTACTTC
TRBJ2-7,-,TRBV4-2,TRBD2,CASSQPSGGVYEQYF,TGTGCCAGCAGCCAGCCCTCGGGGGGAGTCTACGAGCAGTACTTC
TRBJ1-2,-,TRBV19,TRBD1,CASRIGQGAPGYTF,TGTGCCAGTAGGATCGGGCAGGGGGCGCCCGGCTACACCTTC
TRBJ1-1,-,TRBV27,TRBD1,CASSRPGQGRDTEAFF,TGTGCCAGCAGCCGACCGGGACAGGGGAGGGACACTGAAGCTTTCTTT
TRBJ1-2,-,TRBV7-8,TRBD1,CASSSGTGNGYTF,TGTGCCAGCAGCTCCGGGACAGGGAATGGCTACACCTTC
TRBJ1-1,-,TRBV5-1,-,CASTFFTGNTEAFF,TGCGCCAGCACATTTTTTACAGGGAACACTGAAGCTTTCTTT
TRBJ2-7,-,TRBV7-3,-,CASSFSPTGEQYF,TGTGCCAGCAGCTTCTCTCCGACAGGCGAGCAGTACTTC
TRBJ2-7,-,TRBV28,-,CASSPLSFVSYEQYF,TGTGCCAGCAGCCCGCTGAGTTTCGTTTCCTACGAGCAGTACTTC
TRBJ1-2,-,TRBV10-3,-,CAISEGGQATFGTF,TGTGCCATCAGTGAAGGGGGGCAGGCGACTTTTGGCACCTTC
TRBJ1-1,-,TRBV18,-,CASSPQAGSAEAFF,TGTGCCAGCTCCCCCCAGGCAGGGTCCGCTGAAGCTTTCTTT
TRBJ2-3,-,TRBV5-4,-,CASSLRTVDTQYF,TGTGCCAGCAGCTTGCGAACTGTGGATACGCAGTATTTT
TRBJ2-1,-,TRBV7-7,-,CASSLGLKDEQFF,TGTGCTAGCAGCTTAGGGTTAAAGGATGAGCAGTTCTTC
TRBJ1-1,-,TRBV2,-,CASSERQGTDWAFF,TGTGCCAGCAGTGAAAGGCAGGGCACGGATTGGGCTTTCTTT
TRBJ1-3,-,TRBV30,-,CAWSKGREDTIYF,TGTGCCTGGAGTAAGGGCAGGGAAGACACCATATATTTT
TRBJ1-5,-,TRBV6-5,-,CASRPNQGHQPQHF,TGTGCCAGCAGGCCTAACCAGGGTCATCAGCCCCAGCATTTT
TRBJ2-1,-,TRBV7-8,-,CASSPDLGGAANEQFF,TGTGCCAGCAGTCCGGACCTGGGGGGGGCCGCCAATGAGCAGTTCTTC
TRBJ2-4,-,TRBV6-1,-,CASSEVGLAKNIQYF,TGTGCCAGCAGTGAAGTCGGGTTAGCCAAAAACATTCAGTACTTC
TRBJ1-2,-,TRBV18,-,CASSPSGQGNYGYTF,TGTGCCAGCTCACCCTCGGGGCAGGGTAACTATGGCTACACCTTC
TRBJ2-7,once,TRBV28,TRBD2,CASTLRGEFYEQYF,TGTGCCAGCACCCTCCGGGGGGAATTCTACGAGCAGTACTTC